This TCR beta chain was recorded in a study of blood T cell repertoires in COVID-19. In the study overall: There were acute and convalescent COVID-19 samples, and they came from the United States, Italy and Spain.

Per the study methods: Amplification with reference gene primers provided the estimates of nucleated cell counts. The assay was immunoSEQ multiplex PCR, and TCRdb's table has in-frame clones only and misses some. V and J calls plus clone size are reproduced from that table; the DNA served to infer D and trimming. The repertoire has around 190,000 clones, around 86% of them found once; the top ten carry approximately 25%. Participants came from roughly 25 US areas, aged about 18 to 100 years. Donors were grouped by their self-reported clinical history. Germline values: CDR1 SGHNT, CDR2 YENEEA. V lost 4 bases, J lost 2 bases, and 15 bases lay in between. The CDR3 loop spans 15 amino acids.

This rearrangement joins TRBV11-3 to TRBJ2-7; D gene ambiguous. The TCR comes from a woman aged 40 to 50 in a cohort exposed to, infected with or recovered from COVID-19 (not recorded which). Input material: PBMCs or T cells enriched from blood (not recorded which). CDR3 sequence (DNA): TGTGCCAGCAGCTCTGCCTCCTCAGGTACCTACGAGCAGTACTTC. This translates into CASSSASSGTYEQYF.